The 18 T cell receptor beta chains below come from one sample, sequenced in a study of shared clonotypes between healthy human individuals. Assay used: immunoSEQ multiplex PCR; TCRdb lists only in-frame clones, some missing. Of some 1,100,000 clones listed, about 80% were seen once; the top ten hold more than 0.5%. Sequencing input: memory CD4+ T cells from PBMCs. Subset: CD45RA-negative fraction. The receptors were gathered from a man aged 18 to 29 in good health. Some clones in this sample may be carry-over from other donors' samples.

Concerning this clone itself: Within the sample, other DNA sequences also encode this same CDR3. In DNA, the CDR3 is TGTGCCAGCAGCTGGGGACTAGCGGATTCCTACGAGCAGTACTTC. Protein sequence: CASSWGLADSYEQYF. The J gene is TRBJ2-7, the V gene TRBV5-5; the match to TRBD2 covers 11 bases. V trimming: 3 bases; J trimming: 1 base; junction bases outside the gene matches: 3. Germline CDR1 and CDR2: SGHKS and YYEKEE (reference sequence). The CDR3 runs 15 residues.

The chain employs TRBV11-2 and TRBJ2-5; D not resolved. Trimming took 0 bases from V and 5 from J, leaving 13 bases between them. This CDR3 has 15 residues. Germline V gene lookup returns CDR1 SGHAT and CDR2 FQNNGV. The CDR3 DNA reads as TGTGCCAGCAGCTTAGAAAATACCCTCCGGGAGACCCAGTACTTC. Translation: CASSLENTLRETQYF.

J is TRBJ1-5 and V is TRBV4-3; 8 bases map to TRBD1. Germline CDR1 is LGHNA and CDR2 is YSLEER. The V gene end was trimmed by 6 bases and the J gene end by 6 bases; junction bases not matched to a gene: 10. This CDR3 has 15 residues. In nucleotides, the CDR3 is TGCGCCAGCAGTCAGACAGGGGTGGGGGGTCAGCCCCAGCATTTT. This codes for CASSQTGVGGQPQHF.

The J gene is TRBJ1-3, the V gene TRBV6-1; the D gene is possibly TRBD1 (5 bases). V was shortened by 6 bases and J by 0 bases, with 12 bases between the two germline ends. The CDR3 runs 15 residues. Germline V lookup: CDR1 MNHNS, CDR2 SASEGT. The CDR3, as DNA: TGTGCCAGCAGGGTGGACATCCTCTCTGGAAACACCATATATTTT. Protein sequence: CASRVDILSGNTIYF.

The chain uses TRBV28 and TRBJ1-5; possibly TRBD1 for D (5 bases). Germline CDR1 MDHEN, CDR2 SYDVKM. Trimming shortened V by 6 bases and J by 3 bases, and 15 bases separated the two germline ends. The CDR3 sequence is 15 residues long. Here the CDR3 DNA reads TGTGCCAGCAGCGAGATCGACAGCCTCAATCAGCCCCAGCATTTT. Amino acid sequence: CASSEIDSLNQPQHF. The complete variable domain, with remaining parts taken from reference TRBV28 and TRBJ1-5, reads DVKVTQSSRYLVKRTGEKVFLECVQDMDHENMFWYRQDPGLGLRLIYFSYDVKMKEKGDIPEGYSVSREKKERFSLILESASTNQTSMYLCASSEIDSLNQPQHFGDGTRLSIL.

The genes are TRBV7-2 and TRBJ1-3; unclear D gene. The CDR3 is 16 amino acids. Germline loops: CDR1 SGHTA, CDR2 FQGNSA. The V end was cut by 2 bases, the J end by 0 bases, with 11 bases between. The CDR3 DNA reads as TGTGCCAGCAGCTTACTTGGCAGTGCCTCTGGAAACACCATATATTTT. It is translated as CASSLLGSASGNTIYF. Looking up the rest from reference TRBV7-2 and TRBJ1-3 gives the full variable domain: GAGVSQSPSNKVTEKGKDVELRCDPISGHTALYWYRQSLGQGLEFLIYFQGNSAPDKSGLPSDRFSAERTGGSVSTLTIQRTQQEDSAVYLCASSLLGSASGNTIYFGEGSWLTVV.

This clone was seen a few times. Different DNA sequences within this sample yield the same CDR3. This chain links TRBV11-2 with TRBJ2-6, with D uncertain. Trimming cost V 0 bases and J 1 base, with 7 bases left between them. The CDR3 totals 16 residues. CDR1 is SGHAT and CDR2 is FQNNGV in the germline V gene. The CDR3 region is CASSLDLFSGANVLTF. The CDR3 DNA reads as TGTGCCAGCAGCTTAGACCTGTTTTCTGGGGCCAACGTCCTGACTTTC.

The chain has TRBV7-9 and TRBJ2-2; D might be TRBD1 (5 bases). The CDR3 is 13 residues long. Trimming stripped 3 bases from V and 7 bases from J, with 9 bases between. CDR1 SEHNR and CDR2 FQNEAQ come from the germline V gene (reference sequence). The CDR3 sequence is CASSFIGDGELFF. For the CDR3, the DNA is TGTGCCAGCAGCTTTATAGGGGACGGGGAGCTGTTTTTT.

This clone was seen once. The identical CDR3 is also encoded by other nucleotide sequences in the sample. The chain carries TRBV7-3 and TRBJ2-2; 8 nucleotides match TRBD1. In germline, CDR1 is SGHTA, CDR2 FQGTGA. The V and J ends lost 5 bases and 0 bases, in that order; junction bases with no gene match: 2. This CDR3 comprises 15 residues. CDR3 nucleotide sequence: TGTGCCAGCAGCCCGGGACAGGCGAACACCGGGGAGCTGTTTTTT. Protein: CASSPGQANTGELFF.

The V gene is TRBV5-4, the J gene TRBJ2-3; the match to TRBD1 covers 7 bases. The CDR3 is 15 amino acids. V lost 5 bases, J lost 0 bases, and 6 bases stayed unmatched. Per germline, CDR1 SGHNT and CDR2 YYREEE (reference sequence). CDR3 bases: TGTGCCAGCAGGCGAGGGACAGCTAGCACAGATACGCAGTATTTT. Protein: CASRRGTASTDTQYF.

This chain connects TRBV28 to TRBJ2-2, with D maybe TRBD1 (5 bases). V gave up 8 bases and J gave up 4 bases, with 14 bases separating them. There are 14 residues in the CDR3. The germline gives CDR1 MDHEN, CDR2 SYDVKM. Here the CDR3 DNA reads TGTGCCAGCGGCCTTCAGGGATCCACCGGGGAGCTGTTTTTT. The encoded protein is CASGLQGSTGELFF.

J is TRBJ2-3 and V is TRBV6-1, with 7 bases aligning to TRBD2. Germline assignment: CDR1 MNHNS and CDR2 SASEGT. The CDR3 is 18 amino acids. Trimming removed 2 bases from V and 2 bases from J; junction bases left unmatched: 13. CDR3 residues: CASSELGLGGSYTDTQYF. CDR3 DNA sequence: TGTGCCAGCAGTGAATTAGGGTTGGGCGGGAGCTACACAGATACGCAGTATTTT.

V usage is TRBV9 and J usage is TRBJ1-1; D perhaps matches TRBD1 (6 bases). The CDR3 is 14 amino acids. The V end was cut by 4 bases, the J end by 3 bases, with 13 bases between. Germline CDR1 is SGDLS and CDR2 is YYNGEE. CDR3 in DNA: TGTGCCAGCAGCACAGGACAGAGCCACACTGAAGCTTTCTTT. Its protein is CASSTGQSHTEAFF.

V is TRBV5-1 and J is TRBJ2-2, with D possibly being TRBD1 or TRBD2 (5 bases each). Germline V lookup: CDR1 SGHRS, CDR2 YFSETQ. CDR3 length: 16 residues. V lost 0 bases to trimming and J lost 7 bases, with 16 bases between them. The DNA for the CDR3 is TGCGCCAGCAGCTTGGTAGGGACGGCGGGCGTCGGGGAGCTGTTTTTT. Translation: CASSLVGTAGVGELFF.

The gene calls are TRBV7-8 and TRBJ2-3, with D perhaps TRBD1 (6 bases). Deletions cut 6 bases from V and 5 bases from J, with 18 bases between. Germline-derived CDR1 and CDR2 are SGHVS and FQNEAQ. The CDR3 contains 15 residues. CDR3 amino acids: CASSHRQGIGDTQYF. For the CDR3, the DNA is TGTGCCAGCAGTCATCGCCAGGGGATTGGAGATACGCAGTATTTT.

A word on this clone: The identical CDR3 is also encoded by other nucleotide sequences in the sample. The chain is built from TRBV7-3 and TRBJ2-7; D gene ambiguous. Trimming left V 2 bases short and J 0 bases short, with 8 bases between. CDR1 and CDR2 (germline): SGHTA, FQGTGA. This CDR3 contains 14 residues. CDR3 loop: CASSLGAGSYEQYF. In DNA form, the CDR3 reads TGTGCCAGCAGCTTAGGCGCAGGCTCCTACGAGCAGTACTTC. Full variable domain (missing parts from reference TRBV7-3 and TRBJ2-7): GAGVSQTPSNKVTEKGKYVELRCDPISGHTALYWYRQSLGQGPEFLIYFQGTGAADDSGLPNDRFFAVRPEGSVSTLKIQRTERGDSAVYLCASSLGAGSYEQYFGPGTRLTVT.

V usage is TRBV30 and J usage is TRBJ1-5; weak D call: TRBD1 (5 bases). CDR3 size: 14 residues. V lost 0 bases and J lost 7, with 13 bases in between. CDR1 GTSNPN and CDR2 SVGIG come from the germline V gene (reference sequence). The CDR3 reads CAWSVGGAEQPQHF. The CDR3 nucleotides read TGTGCCTGGAGTGTGGGCGGGGCTGAGCAGCCCCAGCATTTT.

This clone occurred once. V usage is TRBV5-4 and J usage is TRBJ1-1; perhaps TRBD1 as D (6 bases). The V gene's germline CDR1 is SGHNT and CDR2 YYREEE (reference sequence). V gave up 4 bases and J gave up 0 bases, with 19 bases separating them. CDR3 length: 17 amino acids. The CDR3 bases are TGTGCCAGCAGCGCCGGGCCGAGACAGGACATGAACACTGAAGCTTTCTTT. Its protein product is CASSAGPRQDMNTEAFF.